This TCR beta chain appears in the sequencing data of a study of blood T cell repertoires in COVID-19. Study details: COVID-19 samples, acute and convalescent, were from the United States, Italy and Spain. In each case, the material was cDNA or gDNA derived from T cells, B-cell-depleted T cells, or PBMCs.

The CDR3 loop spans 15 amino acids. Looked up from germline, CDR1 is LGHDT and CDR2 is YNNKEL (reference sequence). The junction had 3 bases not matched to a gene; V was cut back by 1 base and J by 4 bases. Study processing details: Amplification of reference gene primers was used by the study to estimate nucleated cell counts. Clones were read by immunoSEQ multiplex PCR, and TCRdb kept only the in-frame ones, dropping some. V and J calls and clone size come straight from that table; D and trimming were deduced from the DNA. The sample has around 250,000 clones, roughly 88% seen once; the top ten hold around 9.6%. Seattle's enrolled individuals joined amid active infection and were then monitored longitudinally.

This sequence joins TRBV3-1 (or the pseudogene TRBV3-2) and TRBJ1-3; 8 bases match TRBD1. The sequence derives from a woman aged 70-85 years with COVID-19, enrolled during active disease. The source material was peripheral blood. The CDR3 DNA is TGTGCCAGCAGCCAAGCCGGGACAGGCGGAAACACCATATATTTT. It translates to CASSQAGTGGNTIYF.